Listed below are T cell receptor beta chains from one sample, sequenced in a study of CD8 T cells in Susac syndrome. TCRdb recomputed calls from the immunoSEQ multiplex PCR reads with MiXCR, one row per CDR3 protein. Of some 130,000 distinct CDR3 sequences in the sample, about 90% were seen once. The sequenced sample consisted of CD8+ T cells from PBMCs. Source of these receptors: a human donor with multiple sclerosis. Both conserved end residues are part of each CDR3. A D gene is named only where the DNA matches it firmly. Clone size is stated in some rows and not others, as once, few, many or a class when expanded.

clone size	D gene	CDR3 length	J gene	V gene	CDR3 protein	CDR3 DNA
.	TRBD1	14	TRBJ2-7	TRBV29-1	CSVQDRDRIYEQYF	TGCAGCGTTCAAGACCGGGACAGAATCTACGAGCAGTACTTC
.	.	12	TRBJ1-2	TRBV24-1	CATGEGNHGYTF	TGTGCCACCGGGGAGGGTAACCATGGCTACACCTTC
.	.	14	TRBJ2-7	TRBV27	CASASSLRVYEQYF	TGTGCCAGCGCGAGTAGTCTGCGGGTCTACGAGCAGTACTTC
.	.	12	TRBJ1-5	TRBV6-2/TRBV6-3	CAASRGNQPQHF	TGTGCCGCAAGCCGTGGGAATCAGCCCCAGCATTTT
.	.	17	TRBJ2-1	TRBV7-9	CASIPLDRSRSYNEQFF	TGTGCCAGCATCCCTTTGGATAGGAGTCGATCCTACAATGAGCAGTTCTTC
.	.	14	TRBJ2-7	TRBV6-2/TRBV6-3	CASRLRGEVYEQYF	TGTGCCAGCAGGCTCAGGGGAGAGGTTTACGAGCAGTACTTC
.	.	15	TRBJ1-1	TRBV7-8	CASSNEGRGNTEAFF	TGTGCCAGCAGTAACGAGGGCCGAGGGAACACTGAAGCTTTCTTT
.	.	15	TRBJ1-3	TRBV6-2/TRBV6-3	CASSYVPFSGNTIYF	TGTGCCAGCAGTTACGTTCCCTTCTCTGGAAACACCATATATTTT
.	.	12	TRBJ2-1	TRBV29-1	CSVGWLSPEQFF	TGCAGCGTTGGGTGGTTGAGCCCTGAGCAGTTCTTC
.	.	15	TRBJ2-1	TRBV12-3/TRBV12-4	CASSLSVNAYNEQFF	TGTGCCAGCAGTTTAAGCGTAAACGCCTACAATGAGCAGTTCTTC
.	.	14	TRBJ2-1	TRBV10-3	CAIRDSSSYNEQFF	TGTGCCATCAGGGATTCGAGCTCCTACAATGAGCAGTTCTTC
.	TRBD1	15	TRBJ2-2	TRBV13	CASSQGDRGTGELFF	TGTGCCAGCAGCCAAGGGGACAGGGGAACCGGGGAGCTGTTTTTT
.	.	11	TRBJ2-1	TRBV9	CASSGRDRQFF	TGTGCCAGCAGCGGCCGGGACCGTCAGTTCTTC
.	TRBD2	15	TRBJ2-5	TRBV7-9	CASSDSAGGAETQYF	TGTGCCAGCAGCGACAGCGCGGGAGGTGCGGAGACCCAGTACTTC
.	.	13	TRBJ1-2	TRBV3-1	CASSHDGILGYTF	TGTGCCAGCAGCCATGACGGTATTTTGGGCTACACCTTC
few	.	12	TRBJ1-1	TRBV30	CAWSVGGTEAFF	TGTGCCTGGAGTGTCGGAGGAACTGAAGCTTTCTTT
.	.	13	TRBJ1-4	TRBV27	CASSLLGSEKLFF	TGTGCCAGCAGTTTACTCGGCAGCGAAAAACTGTTTTTT
.	.	16	TRBJ1-4	TRBV5-4	CASSSLGVSNNEKLFF	TGTGCCAGCAGCTCCCTCGGGGTCTCAAATAATGAAAAACTGTTTTTT
.	.	13	TRBJ1-1	TRBV6-5	CASSYSWSTEAFF	TGTGCCAGCAGTTACTCTTGGAGCACTGAAGCTTTCTTT
.	.	12	TRBJ2-5	TRBV15	CATSRGDGTQYF	TGTGCCACCAGCAGAGGGGACGGGACCCAGTACTTC
.	TRBD2	15	TRBJ2-1	TRBV12-3/TRBV12-4	CASSLGLAGGDEQFF	TGTGCCAGCAGTTTAGGACTAGCGGGCGGGGATGAGCAGTTCTTC
.	TRBD1	17	TRBJ2-7	TRBV6-5	CASSYSIGQGAAYEQYF	TGTGCCAGCAGTTACTCGATTGGTCAGGGGGCCGCTTACGAGCAGTACTTC
.	.	13	TRBJ2-1	TRBV29-1	CSVRPSELNEQFF	TGCAGCGTTAGGCCTAGCGAGTTGAATGAGCAGTTCTTC
.	.	12	TRBJ1-2	TRBV7-9	CASSPDHYGYTF	TGTGCCAGCAGCCCTGACCACTATGGCTACACCTTC
.	.	14	TRBJ2-7	TRBV30	CAWNLPGLNYEQYF	TGTGCCTGGAATCTACCGGGACTCAACTACGAGCAGTACTTC
.	.	11	TRBJ1-2	TRBV29-1	CSVVGRSGYTF	TGCAGCGTTGTAGGCCGGTCTGGCTACACCTTC
.	TRBD2	16	TRBJ2-3	TRBV13	CASSFRTSGVTDTQYF	TGTGCCAGCAGCTTCCGGACTAGCGGGGTCACAGATACGCAGTATTTT
.	.	15	TRBJ2-3	TRBV12-3/TRBV12-4	CASSTGFSSTDTQYF	TGTGCCAGCAGTACAGGATTCTCTAGCACAGATACGCAGTATTTT
.	.	14	TRBJ1-5	TRBV5-8	CASSYDQGLQPQHF	TGTGCCAGCAGTTACGACCAGGGGTTACAGCCCCAGCATTTT
once	TRBD1	16	TRBJ2-1	TRBV4-3	CASSPSNRGLYNEQFF	TGCGCCAGCAGCCCCTCCAACAGGGGGCTTTACAATGAGCAGTTCTTC
once	.	13	TRBJ1-2	TRBV27	CASSFGGGYGYTF	TGTGCCAGCAGTTTCGGGGGCGGCTATGGCTACACCTTC
.	TRBD2	17	TRBJ2-7	TRBV7-2	CASSSHPKLAGEDEQYF	TGTGCCAGCAGCTCCCACCCCAAACTAGCGGGAGAGGACGAGCAGTACTTC
few	.	12	TRBJ1-1	TRBV7-6	CASRSMGTEAFF	TGTGCCAGCCGTAGTATGGGCACTGAAGCTTTCTTT
.	TRBD2	16	TRBJ2-7	TRBV5-4	CASSYDLSGSGYEQYF	TGTGCCAGCAGCTACGACCTGAGCGGGAGTGGCTACGAGCAGTACTTC
.	.	15	TRBJ1-2	TRBV3-1	CASSQASGVKNGYTF	TGTGCCAGCAGCCAAGCCAGCGGGGTTAAGAATGGCTACACCTTC
.	.	14	TRBJ1-1	TRBV6-5	CASSFRVGNTEAFF	TGTGCCAGCAGTTTCAGGGTCGGGAACACTGAAGCTTTCTTT
.	.	14	TRBJ2-7	TRBV4-2	CASSQGVSLNEQYF	TGTGCCAGCAGCCAAGGGGTTAGCCTCAACGAGCAGTACTTC
.	.	12	TRBJ2-5	TRBV13	CASSSHQGTQYF	TGTGCCAGCAGCTCTCACCAGGGGACCCAGTACTTC
.	.	14	TRBJ1-1	TRBV5-4	CATRDWELNTEAFF	TGTGCCACTCGGGACTGGGAGTTGAACACTGAAGCTTTCTTT
.	.	12	TRBJ1-1	TRBV19	CASSRVNTEAFF	TGTGCCAGTAGTAGGGTGAACACTGAAGCTTTCTTT
.	.	15	TRBJ1-5	TRBV6-2/TRBV6-3	CASSLWAGGNQPQHF	TGTGCCAGCAGTCTATGGGCGGGGGGCAATCAGCCCCAGCATTTT
.	.	13	TRBJ1-1	TRBV7-7	CASSLRWGSEAFF	TGTGCCAGCAGCTTAAGGTGGGGCTCTGAAGCTTTCTTT
.	.	15	TRBJ2-7	TRBV6-2/TRBV6-3	CASSYSDGGSYEQYF	TGTGCCAGCAGTTACTCCGACGGCGGTTCCTACGAGCAGTACTTC